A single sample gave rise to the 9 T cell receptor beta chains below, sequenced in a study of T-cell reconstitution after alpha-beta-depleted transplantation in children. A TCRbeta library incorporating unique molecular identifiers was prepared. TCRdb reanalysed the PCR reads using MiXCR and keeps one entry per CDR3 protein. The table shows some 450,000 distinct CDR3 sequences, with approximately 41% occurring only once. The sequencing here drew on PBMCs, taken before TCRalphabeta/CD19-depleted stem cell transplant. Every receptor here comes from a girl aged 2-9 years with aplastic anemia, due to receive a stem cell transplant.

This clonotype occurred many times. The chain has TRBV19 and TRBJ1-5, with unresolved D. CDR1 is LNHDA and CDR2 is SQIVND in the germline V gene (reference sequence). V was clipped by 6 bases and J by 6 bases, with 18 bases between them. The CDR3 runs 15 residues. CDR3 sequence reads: CASSETHSRSQPQHF. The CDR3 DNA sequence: TGTGCCAGTAGCGAGACCCACTCCAGGAGTCAGCCCCAGCATTTT.

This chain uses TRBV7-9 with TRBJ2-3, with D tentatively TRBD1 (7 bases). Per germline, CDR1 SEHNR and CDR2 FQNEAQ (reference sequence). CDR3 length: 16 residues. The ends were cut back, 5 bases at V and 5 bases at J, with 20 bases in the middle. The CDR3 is CASSPKEGAGIDTQYF. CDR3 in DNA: TGTGCCAGCAGCCCGAAGGAGGGGGCGGGGATAGATACGCAGTATTTT.

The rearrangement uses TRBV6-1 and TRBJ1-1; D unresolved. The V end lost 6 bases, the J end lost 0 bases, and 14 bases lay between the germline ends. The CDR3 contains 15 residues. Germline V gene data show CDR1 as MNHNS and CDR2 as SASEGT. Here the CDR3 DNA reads TGTGCCAGCAGGCCTGTGGTGGTGGTGAACACTGAAGCTTTCTTT. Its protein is CASRPVVVVNTEAFF.

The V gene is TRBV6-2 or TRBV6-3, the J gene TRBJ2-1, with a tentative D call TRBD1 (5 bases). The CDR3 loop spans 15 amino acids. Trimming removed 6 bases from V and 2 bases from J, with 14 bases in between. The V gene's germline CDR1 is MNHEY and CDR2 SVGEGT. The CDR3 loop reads CASSRAPEAYNEQFF. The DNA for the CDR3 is TGTGCCAGCAGCAGGGCCCCCGAGGCCTACAATGAGCAGTTCTTC.

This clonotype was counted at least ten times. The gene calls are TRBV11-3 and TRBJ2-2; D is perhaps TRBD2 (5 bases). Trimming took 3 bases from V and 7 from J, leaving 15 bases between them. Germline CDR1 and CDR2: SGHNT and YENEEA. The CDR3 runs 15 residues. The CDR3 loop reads CASSFSYGKDGELFF. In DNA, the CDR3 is TGTGCCAGCAGCTTCTCATACGGGAAAGACGGGGAGCTGTTTTTT.

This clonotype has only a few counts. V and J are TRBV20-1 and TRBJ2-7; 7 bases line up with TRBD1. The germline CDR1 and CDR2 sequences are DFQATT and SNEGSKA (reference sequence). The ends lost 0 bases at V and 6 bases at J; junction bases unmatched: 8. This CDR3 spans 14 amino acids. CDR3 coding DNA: TGCAGTGCTAGAGATCCGGGACAGCAAGGCGAGCAGTACTTC. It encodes CSARDPGQQGEQYF.

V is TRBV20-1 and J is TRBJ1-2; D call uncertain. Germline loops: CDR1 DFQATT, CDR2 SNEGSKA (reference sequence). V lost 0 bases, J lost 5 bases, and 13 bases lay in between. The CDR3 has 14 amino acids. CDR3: CSAREELPSYGYTF. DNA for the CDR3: TGCAGTGCTAGAGAGGAGCTCCCATCTTATGGCTACACCTTC.

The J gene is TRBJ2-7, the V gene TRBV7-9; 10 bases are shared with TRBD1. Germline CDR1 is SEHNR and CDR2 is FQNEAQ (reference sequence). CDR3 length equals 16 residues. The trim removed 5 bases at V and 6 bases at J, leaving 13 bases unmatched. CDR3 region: CASSPSPGQGSSEQYF. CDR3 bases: TGTGCCAGCAGCCCCAGCCCGGGACAGGGGAGTTCCGAGCAGTACTTC. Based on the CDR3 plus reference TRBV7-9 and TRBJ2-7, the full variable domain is DTGVSQNPRHKITKRGQNVTFRCDPISEHNRLYWYRQTLGQGPEFLTYFQNEAQLEKSRLLSDRFSAERPKGSFSTLEIQRTEQGDSAMYLCASSPSPGQGSSEQYFGPGTRLTVT.

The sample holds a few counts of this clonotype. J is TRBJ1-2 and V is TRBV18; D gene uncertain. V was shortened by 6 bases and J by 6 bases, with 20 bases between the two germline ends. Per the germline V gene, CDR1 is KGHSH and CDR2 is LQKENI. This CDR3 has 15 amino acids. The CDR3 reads CASSQNPLSGDGYTF. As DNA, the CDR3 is TGTGCCAGCTCCCAGAACCCCCTGTCCGGGGATGGCTACACCTTC.